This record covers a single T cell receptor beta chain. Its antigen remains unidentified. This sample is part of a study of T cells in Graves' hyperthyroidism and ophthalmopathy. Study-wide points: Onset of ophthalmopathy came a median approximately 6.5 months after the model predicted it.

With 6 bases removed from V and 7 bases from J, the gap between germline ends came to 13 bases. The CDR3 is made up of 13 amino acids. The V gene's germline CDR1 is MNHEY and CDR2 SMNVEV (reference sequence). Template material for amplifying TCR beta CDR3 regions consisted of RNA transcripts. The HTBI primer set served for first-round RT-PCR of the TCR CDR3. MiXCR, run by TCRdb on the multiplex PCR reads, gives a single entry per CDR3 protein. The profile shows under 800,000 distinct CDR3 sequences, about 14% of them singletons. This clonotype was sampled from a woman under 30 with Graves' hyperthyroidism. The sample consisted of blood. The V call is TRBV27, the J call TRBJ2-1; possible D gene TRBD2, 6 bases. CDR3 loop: CASSGGTWNEQFF. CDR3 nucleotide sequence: TGTGCCAGCAGCGGAGGGACCTGGAATGAGCAGTTCTTC.